Detailed here is one T cell receptor (beta chain). At one end the junction does not follow the germline gene, possibly because of a read error. Enrollees, roughly 18 to 89 years old, lived in 20 to 25 US areas. Contact with a PCR-confirmed or clinician-diagnosed COVID-19 case occurred within 2 weeks of entry. As handled by the study authors: Estimation of nucleated cell counts was performed using reference gene primer amplification. Some clones are missing from TCRdb's copy, which holds only in-frame ones; the method was immunoSEQ multiplex PCR. V, J and clone size are those of that table, while D and trimming were read from the DNA. Of some 180,000 clones in the sample, 60% to 80% were seen once. This sample was taken from a study of blood T cell repertoires in COVID-19. Overall study context: PBMCs, B-cell-depleted T cells, or T cells provided the cDNA or gDNA that made up the material.

CDR3 length: 14 amino acids. Per the germline V gene, CDR1 is LGHNA and CDR2 is YSLEER. Sequenced material: PBMCs or T cells enriched from blood (not recorded which). The clonotype originates from a man aged 55 to 70 who had been exposed to COVID-19. V and J are TRBV4-3 and TRBJ2-1; weak D call: TRBD2 (5 bases). The DNA for the CDR3 is TGCGCCAGCAGCCAGGCGGCTAGCTACGATGAGCAGTTCTTC. Translated, it gives CASSQAASYDEQFF.